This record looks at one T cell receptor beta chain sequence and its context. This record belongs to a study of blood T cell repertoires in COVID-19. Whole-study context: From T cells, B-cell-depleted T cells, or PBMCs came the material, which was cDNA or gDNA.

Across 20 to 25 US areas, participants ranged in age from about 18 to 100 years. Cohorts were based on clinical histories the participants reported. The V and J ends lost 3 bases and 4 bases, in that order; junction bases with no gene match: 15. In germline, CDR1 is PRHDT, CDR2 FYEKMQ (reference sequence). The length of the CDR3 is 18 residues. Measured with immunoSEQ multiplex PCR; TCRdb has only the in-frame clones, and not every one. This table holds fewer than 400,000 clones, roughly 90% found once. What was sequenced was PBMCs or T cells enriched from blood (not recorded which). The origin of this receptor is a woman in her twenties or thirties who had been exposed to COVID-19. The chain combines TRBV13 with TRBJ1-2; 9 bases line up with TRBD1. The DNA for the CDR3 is TGTGCCAGCAGCTTTCAGTTGGGACAGGGAATCGGGGGCTATGGCTACACCTTC. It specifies CASSFQLGQGIGGYGYTF. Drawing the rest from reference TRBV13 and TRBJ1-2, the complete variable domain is AAGVIQSPRHLIKEKRETATLKCYPIPRHDTVYWYQQGPGQDPQFLISFYEKMQSDKGSIPDRFSAQQFSDYHSELNMSSLELGDSALYFCASSFQLGQGIGGYGYTFGSGTRLTVV.